A single sample is the source of the 16 T cell receptor beta chains below, sequenced in a study of blood T cell repertoires in COVID-19. Data came from immunoSEQ multiplex PCR; TCRdb stores just in-frame clones and leaves some out. The repertoire includes more than 200,000 clones, approximately 91% of them detected once, and roughly 2.5% sits in the top ten. Sequenced: peripheral blood. These receptors were obtained from a woman aged 55-69 years with acute or convalescent COVID-19.

The chain links TRBV2 to TRBJ2-7, with TRBD2 matching 11 bases. This CDR3 has 15 residues. Germline trimming cut 7 bases from V and 7 bases from J; bases unmatched to any gene: 12. Germline CDR1 is SNHLY and CDR2 is FYNNEI. CDR3 protein: CASNYASGGRDEQYF. DNA of the CDR3: TGTGCCAGCAACTATGCTAGCGGGGGGCGGGATGAGCAGTACTTC.

The chain combines TRBV6-2 or TRBV6-3 with TRBJ2-1, with 9 positions matching TRBD2. The V segment lost 5 bases and the J segment 9 bases; nucleotides outside the gene matches: 8. CDR3 length equals 14 residues. Germline lookup yields CDR1 MNHEY and CDR2 SVGEGT. CDR3 nucleotides: TGTGCCAGCAGTCAGGCGGGAGGGAGGGGTGAGCAGTTCTTC. It specifies CASSQAGGRGEQFF.

The rearrangement links TRBV2 to TRBJ2-2, with 9 bases aligning to TRBD2. V lost 4 bases to trimming and J lost 5 bases; unmatched junction nucleotides: 8. CDR1 and CDR2 from the germline V gene are SNHLY and FYNNEI. CDR3 length equals 16 residues. CDR3 region: CASSVLAGDLTGELFF. The CDR3 nucleotides read TGTGCCAGCAGTGTATTAGCGGGAGATCTTACCGGGGAGCTGTTTTTT. Drawing the rest from reference TRBV2 and TRBJ2-2, the complete variable domain is EPEVTQTPSHQVTQMGQEVILRCVPISNHLYFYWYRQILGQKVEFLVSFYNNEISEKSEIFDDQFSVERPDGSNFTLKIRSTKLEDSAMYFCASSVLAGDLTGELFFGEGSRLTVL.

This chain connects TRBV19 to TRBJ2-7; 11 bases are shared with TRBD1. The CDR3 contains 14 residues. Unmatched junction bases numbered 4, after V lost 6 bases and J lost 3 bases. CDR1 and CDR2 from the germline V gene are LNHDA and SQIVND (reference sequence). CDR3 coding DNA: TGTGCCAGTAGCCGGGACAGGGGGATCTACGAGCAGTACTTC. This gives the protein CASSRDRGIYEQYF.

The V and J genes are TRBV5-8 and TRBJ1-5; the match to TRBD1 covers 9 bases. The germline V gene encodes CDR1 SGHTS and CDR2 YDEGEE. V shed 4 bases, J shed 5 bases, and the junction held 10 bases outside the gene matches. This CDR3 contains 16 residues. This CDR3 reads CASSPGQGRVYQPQHF. CDR3 nucleotide sequence: TGTGCCAGCAGCCCGGGACAGGGCAGAGTTTATCAGCCCCAGCATTTT.

The chain has TRBV18 and TRBJ2-7; the match to TRBD1 covers 11 bases. V was clipped by 5 bases and J by 6 bases; unmatched bases: 6. The V gene's germline CDR1 is KGHSH and CDR2 LQKENI. The CDR3 consists of 14 residues. The DNA of the CDR3 is TGTGCCAGCTCAAGGGACAGGGGGGTCCGCGAGCAGTACTTC. Translating it yields CASSRDRGVREQYF.

The genes are TRBV3-1 (or the pseudogene TRBV3-2) and TRBJ1-2, with no clear D. The CDR3 loop spans 11 amino acids. Germline V lookup: CDR1 LGHDT, CDR2 YNNKEL (reference sequence). Trimming shortened V by 3 bases and J by 4 bases, and 3 bases separated the two germline ends. The CDR3 DNA reads TGTGCCAGCAGCCACAGCTATGGCTACACCTTC. Protein: CASSHSYGYTF.

V and J are TRBV28 and TRBJ1-5; 9 nucleotides line up with TRBD1. V shed 7 bases and J 5 bases; nucleotides not matched to a gene: 6. This CDR3 has 14 residues. Germline loops: CDR1 MDHEN, CDR2 SYDVKM. The CDR3 DNA follows: TGTGCCAGCATCTCCGGGACAGGGCATCAGCCCCAGCATTTT. It specifies CASISGTGHQPQHF. Based on the CDR3 plus reference TRBV28 and TRBJ1-5, the full variable domain is DVKVTQSSRYLVKRTGEKVFLECVQDMDHENMFWYRQDPGLGLRLIYFSYDVKMKEKGDIPEGYSVSREKKERFSLILESASTNQTSMYLCASISGTGHQPQHFGDGTRLSIL.

The sample holds one count of this clone. One junction end does not reproduce the germline sequence, and a read error may be involved. The chain couples TRBV27 to TRBJ2-1; D is ambiguous. The CDR3 spans 12 residues. Germline-derived CDR1 and CDR2 are MNHEY and SMNVEV (reference sequence). The CDR3 DNA reads as TGTGCCAGCAGTTTAAACTACCATGAGCAGTTCTTC. Translation: CASSLNYHEQFF.

This chain joins TRBV11-2 and TRBJ1-4; weak D call: TRBD1 (6 bases). In germline, CDR1 is SGHAT, CDR2 FQNNGV. V shed 2 bases and J shed 4 bases, with 11 bases lying between them. This CDR3 region has 15 residues. In nucleotides, the CDR3 is TGTGCCAGCAGCTTATCGGGGGGGCGTAATGAAAAACTGTTTTTT. Its protein is CASSLSGGRNEKLFF.

The chain combines TRBV27 with TRBJ2-1, with a tentative D call TRBD1 (5 bases). V gave up 2 bases and J gave up 6 bases, with 11 bases separating them. The length of the CDR3 is 14 residues. The germline V gene has CDR1 MNHEY and CDR2 SMNVEV (reference sequence). The CDR3 region has the DNA TGTGCCAGCAGTTTAGCCAGCAGGGTCAATGAGCAGTTCTTC. This translates into CASSLASRVNEQFF.

This clone was recorded once. V is TRBV30 and J is TRBJ1-4, with 8 bases fitting TRBD1. Germline CDR1 GTSNPN, CDR2 SVGIG (reference sequence). J lost 7 bases, V lost 1 base, and 8 bases had no gene match. The CDR3 sequence is 15 residues long. The CDR3 protein is CAWSGTTGVFEKLFF. In DNA form, the CDR3 reads TGTGCCTGGAGTGGCACGACAGGGGTTTTTGAAAAACTGTTTTTT.

This chain links TRBV6-6 with TRBJ2-7; 11 bases line up with TRBD2. With V trimmed by 5 bases and J by 3 bases, 15 bases remained unmatched. Germline loops: CDR1 MNHNY, CDR2 SVGAGI (reference sequence). There are 18 residues in the CDR3. CDR3 bases: TGTGCCAGCAGTCCACTAGCGGGGGTTCCGGCGAGGCACTACGAGCAGTACTTC. Translating it yields CASSPLAGVPARHYEQYF.

CDR3 loop: CSASSQSEKLFF. The CDR3 nucleotides read TGCAGTGCTAGTTCTCAGTCGGAGAAACTGTTTTTT. This chain links TRBV20-1 with TRBJ1-4; no firm D call. This CDR3 has 12 residues. V was pared by 3 bases and J by 11 bases, with 13 bases between. Germline V gene sequence: CDR1 DFQATT, CDR2 SNEGSKA (reference sequence).

The CDR3: CATRISWGGGLQETQYF. CDR3 nucleotide sequence: TGTGCCACCCGTATCTCGTGGGGCGGGGGGCTCCAAGAGACCCAGTACTTC. J is TRBJ2-5 and V is TRBV3-1 (or the pseudogene TRBV3-2); 8 bases match TRBD2. The CDR3 has 17 residues. Germline loops: CDR1 LGHDT, CDR2 YNNKEL (reference sequence). Losses at the gene ends were 10 bases for V and 1 base for J; bases not matched to a gene: 17.

This chain connects TRBV29-1 to TRBJ1-5; 7 nucleotides match TRBD1. Trimming removed 6 bases from V and 2 bases from J; junction bases left unmatched: 4. This CDR3 has 13 residues. CDR1 and CDR2 from the germline V gene are SQVTM and ANQGSEA. The CDR3 nucleotides read TGCAGCGTGACAGGGATAGGCAATCAGCCCCAGCATTTT. Translating gives CSVTGIGNQPQHF.